This T cell receptor beta chain was found in a study of cytomegalovirus exposure and HLA in healthy donors. As for the study in general: Samples from HLA-typed donors yielded 65 million to 90 million unique TCRs in an early data release.

The CDR3 covers 18 residues. V shed 3 bases, J shed 4 bases, and the junction held 13 bases outside the gene matches. CDR1 SGHTA and CDR2 FQGNSA come from the germline V gene. Primers for the PCR totalled 60 Vbeta and 13 Jbeta. The assay was immunoSEQ multiplex PCR, and TCRdb's table has in-frame clones only and misses some. The sample lists around 61,000 clones, around 68% occurring once. This clone occurred a few times. The chain uses TRBV7-2 and TRBJ2-2; 8 nucleotides align to TRBD2. The sequence derives from a man aged 40-55 years in good health and CMV-seropositive. Source material: PBMCs. CDR3 sequence (DNA): TGTGCCAGCAGCTTCGGGGGGGTGGGGTCCCGTTCCACCGGGGAGCTGTTTTTT. This codes for CASSFGGVGSRSTGELFF.